Given below is one T cell receptor beta chain in context. This sample was taken from a study of blood T cell repertoires in COVID-19. In the authors' workflow: The authors estimated nucleated cell counts from reference gene primer amplification. Generated by immunoSEQ multiplex PCR, the TCRdb table keeps only in-frame clones and is missing some. The V and J calls and the clone size are those of that table, but D and trimming were determined from the DNA. The profile shows about 300,000 clones, around nine tenths of them singletons. Germline trimming cut 4 bases from V and 5 bases from J; bases unmatched to any gene: 5. Germline CDR1 reads SGHRS; CDR2 reads YFSETQ. The CDR3 spans 14 residues.

The sequenced sample was peripheral blood. The V and J genes are TRBV5-1 and TRBJ1-4; 7 bases match TRBD1. This receptor was obtained from a man aged 65 to 79 with acute or convalescent COVID-19. For the CDR3, the DNA is TGCGCCAGCAGCCTAGACAGGGTAAATGAAAAACTGTTTTTT. This sequence encodes CASSLDRVNEKLFF.